This T cell receptor (beta chain) appears in the sequencing data of a study of blood T cell repertoires in COVID-19. Study overall: There were acute and convalescent COVID-19 samples, and they came from the United States, Italy and Spain. PBMCs, B-cell-depleted T cells, or T cells provided the cDNA or gDNA that made up the material.

Per the original methods: Nucleated cell number was recorded as an estimate derived from reference gene primer amplification. Assay: immunoSEQ multiplex PCR; the TCRdb copy retains only in-frame clones and omits some. For V, J and clone size, that table is used; D and trimming come from the DNA. The data hold approximately 46,000 clones, with roughly 85% observed a single time. The sequencing sample was made of peripheral blood. The receptor comes from a woman in her seventies with acute or convalescent COVID-19.

In nucleotides, the CDR3 is TGTGCCAGCAGTTTGGGGGGGTCCTATGGCTACACCTTC. Translated, it gives CASSLGGSYGYTF. The V gene is TRBV12-3 or TRBV12-4, the J gene TRBJ1-2; D perhaps matches TRBD1 (5 bases). The CDR3 sequence is 13 residues long. V was cut by 3 bases and J by 4 bases, with 9 bases left in between.